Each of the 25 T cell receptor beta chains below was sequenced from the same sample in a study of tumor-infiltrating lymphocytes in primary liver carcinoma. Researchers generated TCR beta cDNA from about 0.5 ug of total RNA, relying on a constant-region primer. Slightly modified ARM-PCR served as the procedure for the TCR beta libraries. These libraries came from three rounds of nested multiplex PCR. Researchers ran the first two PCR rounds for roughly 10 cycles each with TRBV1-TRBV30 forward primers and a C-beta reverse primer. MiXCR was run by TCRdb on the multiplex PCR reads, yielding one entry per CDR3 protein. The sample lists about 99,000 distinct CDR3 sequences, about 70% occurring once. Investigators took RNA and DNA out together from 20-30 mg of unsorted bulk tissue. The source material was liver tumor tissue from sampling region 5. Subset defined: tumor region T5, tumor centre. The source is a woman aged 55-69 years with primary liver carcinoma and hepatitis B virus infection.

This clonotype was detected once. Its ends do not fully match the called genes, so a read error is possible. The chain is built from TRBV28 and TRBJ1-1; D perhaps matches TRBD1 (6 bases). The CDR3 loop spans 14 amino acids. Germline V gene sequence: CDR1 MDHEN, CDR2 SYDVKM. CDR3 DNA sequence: TGTGCCAGCGTTTCGCCAGGGGATTATACTGAACCTTTCTTT. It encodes CASVSPGDYTEPFF.

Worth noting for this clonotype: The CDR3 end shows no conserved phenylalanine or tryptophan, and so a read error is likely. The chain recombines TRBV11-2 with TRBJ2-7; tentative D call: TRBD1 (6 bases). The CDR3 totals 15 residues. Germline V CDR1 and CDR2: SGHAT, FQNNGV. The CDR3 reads CASRPSNRDNYEQYL. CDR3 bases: TGTGCAAGCAGGCCAAGCAATCGGGACAACTACGAGCAGTACCTC.

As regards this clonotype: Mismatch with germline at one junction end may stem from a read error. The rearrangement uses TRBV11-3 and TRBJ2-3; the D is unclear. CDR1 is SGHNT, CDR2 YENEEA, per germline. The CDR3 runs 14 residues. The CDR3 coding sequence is TGTGCAAGCAGCTTCAGGAGTGGCACAGATACGCAATATTTT. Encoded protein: CASSFRSGTDTQYF.

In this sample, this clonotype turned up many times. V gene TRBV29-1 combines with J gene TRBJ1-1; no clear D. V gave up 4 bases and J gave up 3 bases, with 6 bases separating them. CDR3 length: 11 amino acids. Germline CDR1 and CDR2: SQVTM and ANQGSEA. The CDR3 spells CSVGEHTEAFF. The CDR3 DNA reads TGCAGCGTTGGGGAACACACTGAAGCTTTCTTT.

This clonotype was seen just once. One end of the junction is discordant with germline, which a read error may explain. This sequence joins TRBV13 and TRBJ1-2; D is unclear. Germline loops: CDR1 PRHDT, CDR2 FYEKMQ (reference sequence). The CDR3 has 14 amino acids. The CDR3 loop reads CTSSLVGSDYGYTF. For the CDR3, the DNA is TGTACCAGCAGCTTAGTGGGCTCCGACTATGGCTACACCTTC.

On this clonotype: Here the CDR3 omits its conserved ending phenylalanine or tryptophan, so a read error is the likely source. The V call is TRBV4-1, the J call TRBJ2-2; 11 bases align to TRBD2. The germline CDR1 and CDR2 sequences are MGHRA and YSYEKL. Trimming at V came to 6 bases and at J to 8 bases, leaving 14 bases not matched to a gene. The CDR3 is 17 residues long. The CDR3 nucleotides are TGCGCCAGCAGTCGGGAAACTAGCGGGAGAGGGAAGGGGGAGCTGTTTTCT. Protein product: CASSRETSGRGKGELFS.

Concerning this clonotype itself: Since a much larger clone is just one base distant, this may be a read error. The CDR3 is CATSWGSGAYNEQFF. The DNA of the CDR3 is TGTGCCACCAGTTGGGGTAGCGGGGCCTACAATGAGCAGTTCTTC. V gene TRBV10-3 combines with J gene TRBJ2-1, with 8 bases identical to TRBD2. CDR3 length: 15 amino acids. Germline V lookup: CDR1 ENHRY, CDR2 SYGVKD.

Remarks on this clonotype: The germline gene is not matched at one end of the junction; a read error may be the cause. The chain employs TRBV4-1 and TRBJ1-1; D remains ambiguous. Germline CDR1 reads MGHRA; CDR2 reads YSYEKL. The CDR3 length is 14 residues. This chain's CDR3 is CASSPMTTISEAFF. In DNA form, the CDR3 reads TGCGCCAGTAGCCCCATGACAACGATATCTGAAGCTTTCTTT.

The CDR3: CASSLSGLNEKLFF. The CDR3 DNA is TGTGCCAGCAGCTTAAGTGGCCTCAATGAAAAACTGTTTTTT. The chain recombines TRBV7-9 with TRBJ1-4; no firm D call. CDR1 and CDR2 (germline): SEHNR, FQNEAQ (reference sequence). V lost 2 bases to trimming and J lost 5 bases, with 9 bases between them. The CDR3 is made up of 14 amino acids.

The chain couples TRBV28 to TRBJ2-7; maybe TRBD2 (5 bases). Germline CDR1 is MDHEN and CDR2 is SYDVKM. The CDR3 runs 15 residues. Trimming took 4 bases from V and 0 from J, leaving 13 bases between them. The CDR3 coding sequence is TGTGCCAGCAGTTCCGGAGGTAGCTTCTCCTACGAGCAGTACTTC. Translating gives CASSSGGSFSYEQYF. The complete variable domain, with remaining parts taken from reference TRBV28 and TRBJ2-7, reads DVKVTQSSRYLVKRTGEKVFLECVQDMDHENMFWYRQDPGLGLRLIYFSYDVKMKEKGDIPEGYSVSREKKERFSLILESASTNQTSMYLCASSSGGSFSYEQYFGPGTRLTVT.

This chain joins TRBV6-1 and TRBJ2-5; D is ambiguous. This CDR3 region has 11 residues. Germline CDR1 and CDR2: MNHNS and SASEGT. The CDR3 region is CARSIQETQYF. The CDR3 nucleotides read TGTGCTAGAAGTATCCAAGAGACCCAGTACTTC.

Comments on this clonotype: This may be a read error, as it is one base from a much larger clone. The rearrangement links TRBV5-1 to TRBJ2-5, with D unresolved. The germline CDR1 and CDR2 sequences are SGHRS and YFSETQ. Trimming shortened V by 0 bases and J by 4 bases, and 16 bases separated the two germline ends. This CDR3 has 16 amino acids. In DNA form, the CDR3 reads TGCGCCAGCAGCTTGGCCGCGAACAATGGTGGAGAGACCCAGTACTTC. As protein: CASSLAANNGGETQYF.

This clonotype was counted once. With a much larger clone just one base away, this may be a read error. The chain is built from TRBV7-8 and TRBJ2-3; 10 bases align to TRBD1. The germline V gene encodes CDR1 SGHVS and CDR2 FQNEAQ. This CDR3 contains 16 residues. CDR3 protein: CASSRRTGGETDMQYF. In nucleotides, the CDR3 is TGTGCCAGCAGCAGACGGACAGGGGGAGAGACAGATATGCAGTATTTT. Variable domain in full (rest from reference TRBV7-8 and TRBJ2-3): GAGVSQSPRYKVAKRGQDVALRCDPISGHVSLFWYQQALGQGPEFLTYFQNEAQLDKSGLPSDRFFAERPEGSVSTLKIQRTQQEDSAVYLCASSRRTGGETDMQYFGPGTRLTVL.

The CDR3: CASGPRVRAGPCNEQFF. The CDR3 DNA follows: TGTGCCAGCGGGCCCCGGGTTCGAGCGGGTCCCTGCAATGAGCAGTTCTTC. This chain links TRBV6-5 with TRBJ2-1; weak D call: TRBD2 (6 bases). Trimming removed 8 bases from V and 6 bases from J, with 26 bases in between. Per the germline V gene, CDR1 is MNHEY and CDR2 is SVGAGI. CDR3 length equals 17 residues.

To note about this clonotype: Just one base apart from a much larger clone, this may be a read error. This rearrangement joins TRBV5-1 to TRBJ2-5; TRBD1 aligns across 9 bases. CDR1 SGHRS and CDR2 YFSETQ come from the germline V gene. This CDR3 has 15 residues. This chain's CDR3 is CAISSTGGRGETQYF. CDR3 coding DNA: TGCGCCATCAGCTCAACAGGGGGCAGGGGAGAGACCCAGTACTTC. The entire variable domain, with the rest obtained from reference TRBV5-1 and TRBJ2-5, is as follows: KAGVTQTPRYLIKTRGQQVTLSCSPISGHRSVSWYQQTPGQGLQFLFEYFSETQRNKGNFPGRFSGRQFSNSRSEMNVSTLELGDSALYLCAISSTGGRGETQYFGPGTRLLVL.

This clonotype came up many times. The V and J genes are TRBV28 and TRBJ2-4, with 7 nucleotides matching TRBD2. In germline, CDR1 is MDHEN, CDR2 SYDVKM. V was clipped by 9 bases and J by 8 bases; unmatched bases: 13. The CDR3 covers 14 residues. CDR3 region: CASRMGGSVDIQYF. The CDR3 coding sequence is TGTGCCAGTCGGATGGGGGGGAGTGTGGACATTCAGTACTTC. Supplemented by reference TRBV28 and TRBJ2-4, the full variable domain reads DVKVTQSSRYLVKRTGEKVFLECVQDMDHENMFWYRQDPGLGLRLIYFSYDVKMKEKGDIPEGYSVSREKKERFSLILESASTNQTSMYLCASRMGGSVDIQYFGAGTRLSVL.

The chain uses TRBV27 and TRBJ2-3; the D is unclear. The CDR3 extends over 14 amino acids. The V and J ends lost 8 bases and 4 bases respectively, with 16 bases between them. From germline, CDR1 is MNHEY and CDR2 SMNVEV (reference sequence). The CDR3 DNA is TGTGCCAGCTCGAGCAACACGGAATCAGATACGCAGTATTTT. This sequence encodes CASSSNTESDTQYF.

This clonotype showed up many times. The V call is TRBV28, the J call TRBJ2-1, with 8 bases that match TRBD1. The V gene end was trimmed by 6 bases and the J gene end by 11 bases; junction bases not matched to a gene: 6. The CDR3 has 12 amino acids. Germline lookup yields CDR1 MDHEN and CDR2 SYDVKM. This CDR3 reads CASSTGTGQQFF. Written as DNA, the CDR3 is TGTGCCAGCAGCACCGGGACAGGTCAGCAGTTCTTC.

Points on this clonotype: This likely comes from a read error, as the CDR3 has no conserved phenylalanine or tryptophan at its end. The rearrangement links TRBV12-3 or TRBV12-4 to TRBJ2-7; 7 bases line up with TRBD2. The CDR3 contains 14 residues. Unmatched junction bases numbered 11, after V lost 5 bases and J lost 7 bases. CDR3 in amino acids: CASSLSGTDNEQYS. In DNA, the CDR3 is TGTGCCAGCAGTCTCAGCGGGACCGACAATGAGCAGTACTCC.

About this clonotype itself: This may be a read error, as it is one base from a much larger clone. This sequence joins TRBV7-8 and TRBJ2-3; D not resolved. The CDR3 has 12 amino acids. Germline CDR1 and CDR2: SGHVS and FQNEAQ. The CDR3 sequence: CVSSLLVDTQYF. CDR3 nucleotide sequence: TGTGTCAGCAGCTTATTGGTAGATACGCAGTATTTT.

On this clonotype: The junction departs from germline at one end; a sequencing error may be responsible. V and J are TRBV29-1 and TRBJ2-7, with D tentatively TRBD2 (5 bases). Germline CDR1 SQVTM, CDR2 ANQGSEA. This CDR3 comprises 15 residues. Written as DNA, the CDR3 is TGCAGCGTTAGAGAGGGAGTTTCGAGCTCCTACGAGCTGTACTTC. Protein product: CSVREGVSSSYELYF.

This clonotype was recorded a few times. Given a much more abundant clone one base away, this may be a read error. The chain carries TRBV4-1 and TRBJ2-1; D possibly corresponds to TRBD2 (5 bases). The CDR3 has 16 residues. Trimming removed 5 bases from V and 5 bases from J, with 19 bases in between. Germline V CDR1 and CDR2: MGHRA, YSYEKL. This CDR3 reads CASSSRLVGDHNEQFF. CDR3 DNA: TGCGCCAGCAGCTCCCGTCTAGTGGGAGACCACAATGAGCAGTTCTTC.

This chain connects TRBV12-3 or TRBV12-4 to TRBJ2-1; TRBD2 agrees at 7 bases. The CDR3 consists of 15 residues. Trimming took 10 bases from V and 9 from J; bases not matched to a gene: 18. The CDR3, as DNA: TGTGCCAACAGAGACGAACGGGAGGCCCCCAGTGAGCAGTTCTTC. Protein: CANRDEREAPSEQFF.

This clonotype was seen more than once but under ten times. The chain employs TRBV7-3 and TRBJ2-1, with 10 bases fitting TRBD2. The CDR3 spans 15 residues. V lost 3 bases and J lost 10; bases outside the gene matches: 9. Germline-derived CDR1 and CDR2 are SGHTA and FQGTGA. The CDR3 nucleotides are TGTGCCAGCAGCTTTGGTCTAGCGGGAGTCGGGGAGCAGTTCTTC. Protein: CASSFGLAGVGEQFF.

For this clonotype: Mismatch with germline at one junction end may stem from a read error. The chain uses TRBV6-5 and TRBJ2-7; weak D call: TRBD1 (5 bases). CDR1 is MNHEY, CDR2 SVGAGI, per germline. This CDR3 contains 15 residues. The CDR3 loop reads CAGSYSAGSSYEQYF. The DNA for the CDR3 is TGTGCCGGCAGTTATTCCGCAGGGTCCTCCTACGAGCAATACTTC.